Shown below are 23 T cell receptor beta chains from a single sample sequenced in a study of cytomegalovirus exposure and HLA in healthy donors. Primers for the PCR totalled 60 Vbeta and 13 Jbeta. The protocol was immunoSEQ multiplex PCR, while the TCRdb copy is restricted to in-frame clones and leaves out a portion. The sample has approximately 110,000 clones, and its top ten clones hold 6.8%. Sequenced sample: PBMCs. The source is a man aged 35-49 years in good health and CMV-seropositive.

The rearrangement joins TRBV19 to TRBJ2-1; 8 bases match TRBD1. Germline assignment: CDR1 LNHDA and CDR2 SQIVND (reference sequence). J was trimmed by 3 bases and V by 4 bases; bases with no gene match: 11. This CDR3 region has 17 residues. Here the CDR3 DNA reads TGTGCCAGTAGTAAACCCAGGACAGGGTTTATCTACAATGAGCAGTTCTTC. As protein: CASSKPRTGFIYNEQFF.

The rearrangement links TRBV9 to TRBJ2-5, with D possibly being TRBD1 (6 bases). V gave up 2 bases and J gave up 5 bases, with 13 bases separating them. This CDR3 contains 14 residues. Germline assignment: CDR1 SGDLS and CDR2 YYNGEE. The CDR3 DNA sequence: TGTGCCAGCAGCGTTACAGGGTGGGGGGAGACCCAGTACTTC. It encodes CASSVTGWGETQYF. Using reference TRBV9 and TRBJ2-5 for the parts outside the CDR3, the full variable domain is DSGVTQTPKHLITATGQRVTLRCSPRSGDLSVYWYQQSLDQGLQFLIQYYNGEERAKGNILERFSAQQFPDLHSELNLSSLELGDSALYFCASSVTGWGETQYFGPGTRLLVL.

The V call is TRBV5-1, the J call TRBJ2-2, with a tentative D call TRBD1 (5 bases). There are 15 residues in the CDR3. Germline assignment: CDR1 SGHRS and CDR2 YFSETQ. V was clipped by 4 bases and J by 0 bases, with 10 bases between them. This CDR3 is CASSPWGANTGELFF. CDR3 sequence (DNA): TGCGCCAGCAGCCCCTGGGGCGCGAACACCGGGGAGCTGTTTTTT.

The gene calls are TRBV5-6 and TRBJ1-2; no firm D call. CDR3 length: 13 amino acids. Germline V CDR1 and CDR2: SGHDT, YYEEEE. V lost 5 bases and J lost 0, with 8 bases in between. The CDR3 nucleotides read TGTGCCAGCAGTATTGACACTAACTATGGCTACACCTTC. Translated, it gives CASSIDTNYGYTF. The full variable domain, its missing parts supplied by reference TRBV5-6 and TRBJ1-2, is DAGVTQSPTHLIKTRGQQVTLRCSPKSGHDTVSWYQQALGQGPQFIFQYYEEEERQRGNFPDRFSGHQFPNYSSELNVNALLLGDSALYLCASSIDTNYGYTFGSGTRLTVV.

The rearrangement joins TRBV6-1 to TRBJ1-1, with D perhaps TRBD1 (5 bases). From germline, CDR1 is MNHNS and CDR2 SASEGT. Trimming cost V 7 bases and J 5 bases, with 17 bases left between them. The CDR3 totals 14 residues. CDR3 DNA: TGTGCCAGCACTAGGGGTCTCGGCCCAACTGAAGCTTTCTTT. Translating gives CASTRGLGPTEAFF.

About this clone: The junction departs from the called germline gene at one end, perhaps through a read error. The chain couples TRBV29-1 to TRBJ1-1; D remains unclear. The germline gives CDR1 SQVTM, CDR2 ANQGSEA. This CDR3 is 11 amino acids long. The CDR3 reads CSVEPRLSTKF. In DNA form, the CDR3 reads TGCAGCGTTGAGCCGAGACTTTCTACGAAATTT. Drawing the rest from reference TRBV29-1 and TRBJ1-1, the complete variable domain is SAVISQKPSRDICQRGTSLTIQCQVDSQVTMMFWYRQQPGQSLTLIATANQGSEATYESGFVIDKFPISRPNLTFSTLTVSNMSPEDSSIYLCSVEPRLSTKFGQGTRLTVV.

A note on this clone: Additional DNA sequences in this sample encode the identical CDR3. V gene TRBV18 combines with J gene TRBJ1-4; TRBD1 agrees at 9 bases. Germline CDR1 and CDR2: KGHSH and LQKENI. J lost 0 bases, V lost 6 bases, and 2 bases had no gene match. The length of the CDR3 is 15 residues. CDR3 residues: CASSRTGATNEKLFF. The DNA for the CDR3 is TGTGCCAGCTCTCGGACAGGGGCAACTAATGAAAAACTGTTTTTT.

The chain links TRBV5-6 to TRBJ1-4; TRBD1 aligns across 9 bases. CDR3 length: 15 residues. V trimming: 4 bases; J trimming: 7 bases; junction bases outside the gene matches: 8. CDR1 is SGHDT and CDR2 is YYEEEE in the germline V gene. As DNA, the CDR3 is TGTGCCAGCAGCGGAATGACAGGGGGGTCTGAAAAACTGTTTTTT. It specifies CASSGMTGGSEKLFF.

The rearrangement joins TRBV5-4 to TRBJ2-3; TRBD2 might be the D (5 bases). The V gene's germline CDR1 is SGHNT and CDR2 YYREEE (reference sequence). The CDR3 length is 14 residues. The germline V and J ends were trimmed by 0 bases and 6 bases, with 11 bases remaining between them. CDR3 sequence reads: CASSLGLPPDTQYF. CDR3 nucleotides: TGTGCCAGCAGCTTGGGACTACCCCCGGATACGCAGTATTTT.

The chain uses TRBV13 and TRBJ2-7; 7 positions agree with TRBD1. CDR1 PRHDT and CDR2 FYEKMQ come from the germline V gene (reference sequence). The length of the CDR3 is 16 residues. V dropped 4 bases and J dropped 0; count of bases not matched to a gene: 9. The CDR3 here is CASSSHHSGGSYEQYF. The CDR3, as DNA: TGTGCCAGCAGCTCCCACCATTCAGGGGGCTCCTACGAGCAGTACTTC.

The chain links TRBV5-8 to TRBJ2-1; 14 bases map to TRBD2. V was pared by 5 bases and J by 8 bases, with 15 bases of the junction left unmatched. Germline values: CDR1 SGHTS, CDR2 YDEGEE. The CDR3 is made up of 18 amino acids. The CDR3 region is CASRMGGTSGSILDEQFF. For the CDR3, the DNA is TGTGCCAGCAGGATGGGCGGGACTAGCGGGAGCATTTTGGATGAGCAGTTCTTC.

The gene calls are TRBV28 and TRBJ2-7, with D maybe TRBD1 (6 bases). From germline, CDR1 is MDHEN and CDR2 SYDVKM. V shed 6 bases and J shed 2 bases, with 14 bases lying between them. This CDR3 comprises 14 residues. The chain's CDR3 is CASRLDRNTYEQYF. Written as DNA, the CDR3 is TGTGCCAGCAGGCTCGACAGGAATACCTACGAGCAGTACTTC.

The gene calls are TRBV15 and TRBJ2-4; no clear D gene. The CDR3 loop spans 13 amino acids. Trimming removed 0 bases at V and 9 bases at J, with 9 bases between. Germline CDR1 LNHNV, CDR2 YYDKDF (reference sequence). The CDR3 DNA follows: TGTGCCACCAGCAGAGAACCCGAGAGCATTCAGTACTTC. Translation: CATSREPESIQYF.

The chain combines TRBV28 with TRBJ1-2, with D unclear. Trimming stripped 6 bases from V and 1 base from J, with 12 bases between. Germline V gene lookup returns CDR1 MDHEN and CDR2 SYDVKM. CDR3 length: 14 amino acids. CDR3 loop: CASSPLRLNYGYTF. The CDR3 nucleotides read TGTGCCAGCAGCCCACTCCGTCTTAACTATGGCTACACCTTC.

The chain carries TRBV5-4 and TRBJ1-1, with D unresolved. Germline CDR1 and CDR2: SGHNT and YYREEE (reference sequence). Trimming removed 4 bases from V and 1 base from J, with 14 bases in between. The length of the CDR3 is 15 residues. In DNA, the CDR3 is TGTGCCAGCAGCCCTGGGCCAGGCCAGAACACTGAAGCTTTCTTT. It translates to CASSPGPGQNTEAFF.

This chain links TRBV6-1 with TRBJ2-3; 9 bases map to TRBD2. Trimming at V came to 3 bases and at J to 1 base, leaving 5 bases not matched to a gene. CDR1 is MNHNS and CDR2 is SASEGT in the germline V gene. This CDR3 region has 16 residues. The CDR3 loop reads CASSDGLAIGTDTQYF. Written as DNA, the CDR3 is TGTGCCAGCAGTGACGGACTAGCGATAGGCACAGATACGCAGTATTTT.

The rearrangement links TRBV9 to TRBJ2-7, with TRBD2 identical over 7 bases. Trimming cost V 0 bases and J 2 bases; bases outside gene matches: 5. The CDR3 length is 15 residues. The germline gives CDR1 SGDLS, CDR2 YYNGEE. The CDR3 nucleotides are TGTGCCAGCAGCGTAGATCTTGGGAGGGCCTACGAGCAGTACTTC. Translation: CASSVDLGRAYEQYF.

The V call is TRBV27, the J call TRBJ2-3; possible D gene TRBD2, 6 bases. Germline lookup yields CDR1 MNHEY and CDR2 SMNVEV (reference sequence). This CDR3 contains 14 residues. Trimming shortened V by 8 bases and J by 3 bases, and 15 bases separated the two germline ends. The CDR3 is CASGGTLITDTQYF. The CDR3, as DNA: TGTGCCAGCGGAGGGACCTTAATTACAGATACGCAGTATTTT.

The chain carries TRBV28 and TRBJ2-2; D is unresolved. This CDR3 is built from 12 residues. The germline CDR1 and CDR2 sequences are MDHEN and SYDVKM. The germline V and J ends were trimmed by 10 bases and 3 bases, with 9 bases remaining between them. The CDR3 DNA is TGTGCCACTTGGGCGTACACCGGGGAGCTGTTTTTT. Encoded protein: CATWAYTGELFF.

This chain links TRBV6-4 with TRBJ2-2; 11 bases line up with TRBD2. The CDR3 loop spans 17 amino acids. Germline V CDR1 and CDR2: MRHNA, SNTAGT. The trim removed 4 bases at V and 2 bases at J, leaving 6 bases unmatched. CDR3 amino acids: CASSALAGATNTGELFF. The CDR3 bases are TGTGCCAGCAGTGCACTAGCGGGAGCAACCAACACCGGGGAGCTGTTTTTT.

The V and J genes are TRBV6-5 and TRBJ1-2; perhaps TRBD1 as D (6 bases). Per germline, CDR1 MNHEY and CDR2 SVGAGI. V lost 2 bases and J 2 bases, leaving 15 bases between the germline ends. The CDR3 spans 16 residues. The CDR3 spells CASSYSFPTGNYGYTF. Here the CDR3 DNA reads TGTGCCAGCAGTTACAGCTTTCCAACAGGGAACTATGGCTACACCTTC.

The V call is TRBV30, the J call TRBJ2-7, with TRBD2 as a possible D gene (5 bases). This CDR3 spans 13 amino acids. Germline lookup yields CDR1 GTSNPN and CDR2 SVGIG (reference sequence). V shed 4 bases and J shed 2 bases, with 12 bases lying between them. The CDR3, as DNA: TGTGCCTGGACAAGAGGACTCACCTACGAGCAGTACTTC. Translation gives CAWTRGLTYEQYF.

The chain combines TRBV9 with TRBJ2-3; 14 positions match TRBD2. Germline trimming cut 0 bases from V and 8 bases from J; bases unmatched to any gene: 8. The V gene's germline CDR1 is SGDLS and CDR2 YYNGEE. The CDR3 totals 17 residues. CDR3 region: CASSVEGLAGGLGTQYF. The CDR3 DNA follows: TGTGCCAGCAGCGTAGAAGGACTAGCGGGAGGATTAGGTACGCAGTATTTT.